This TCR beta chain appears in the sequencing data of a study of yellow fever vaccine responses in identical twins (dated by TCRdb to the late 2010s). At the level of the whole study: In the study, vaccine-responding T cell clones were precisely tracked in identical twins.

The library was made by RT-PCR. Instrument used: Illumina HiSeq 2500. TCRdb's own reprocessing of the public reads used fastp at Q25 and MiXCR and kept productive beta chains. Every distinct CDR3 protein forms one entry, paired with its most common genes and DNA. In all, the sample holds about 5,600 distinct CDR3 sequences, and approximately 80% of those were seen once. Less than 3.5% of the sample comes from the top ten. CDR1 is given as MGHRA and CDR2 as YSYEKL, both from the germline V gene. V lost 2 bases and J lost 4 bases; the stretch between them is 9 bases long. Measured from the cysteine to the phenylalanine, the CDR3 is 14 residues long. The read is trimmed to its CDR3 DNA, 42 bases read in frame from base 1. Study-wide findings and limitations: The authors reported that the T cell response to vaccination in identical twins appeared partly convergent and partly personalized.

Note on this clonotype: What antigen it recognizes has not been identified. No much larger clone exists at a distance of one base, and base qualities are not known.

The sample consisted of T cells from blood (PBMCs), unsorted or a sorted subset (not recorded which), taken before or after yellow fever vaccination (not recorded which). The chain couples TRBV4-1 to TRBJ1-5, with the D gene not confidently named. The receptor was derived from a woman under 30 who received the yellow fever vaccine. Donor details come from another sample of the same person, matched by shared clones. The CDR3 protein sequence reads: CASSQPNGNQPQHF. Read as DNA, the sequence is TGCGCCAGCAGCCAACCAAATGGGAATCAGCCCCAGCATTTT.